This TCR beta chain was captured by sequencing in a study of blood T cell repertoires in COVID-19. Background on the study: The cDNA or gDNA used as material had been derived from T cells, B-cell-depleted T cells, or PBMCs.

Germline V gene data show CDR1 as MNHNY and CDR2 as SVGAGI (reference sequence). The CDR3 totals 12 residues. V gave up 0 bases and J gave up 6 bases, with 6 bases separating them. TCRdb's copy holds only in-frame clones and misses some; the assay was immunoSEQ multiplex PCR. The profile covers 470,000 or so clones, with approximately 85% appearing a single time and 3.2% taken by the ten largest. This chain uses TRBV6-6 with TRBJ2-7, with D unclear. The TCR originated in a human donor in a cohort sampled during active COVID-19. The material sequenced was peripheral blood. The CDR3, as DNA: TGTGCCAGCAGTTACTCGTTTAGCGAGCAGTACTTC. Amino acid sequence: CASSYSFSEQYF.